The 21 T cell receptor beta chains listed next were all sequenced from one sample in a study of blood T cell repertoires in COVID-19. This table comes from immunoSEQ multiplex PCR, and its TCRdb copy is limited to in-frame clones, with some not included. Counted here are fewer than 450,000 clones, about 88% occurring once; the ten biggest clones make up 1%. Sequenced material: PBMCs or T cells enriched from blood (not recorded which). The receptor source for this set is a woman aged 25 to 45 who had recovered from COVID-19.

This chain connects TRBV28 to TRBJ2-5; no clear D. This CDR3 contains 12 residues. V was clipped by 5 bases and J by 5 bases, with 9 bases between them. Per germline, CDR1 MDHEN and CDR2 SYDVKM. For the CDR3, the DNA is TGTGCCAGCAGTCCCCCGAGGGAGACCCAGTACTTC. It is translated as CASSPPRETQYF.

The chain combines TRBV5-1 with TRBJ1-2, with 7 nucleotides matching TRBD1. After removal of 3 bases from V and 5 bases from J, the junction contained 10 bases not matched to a gene. The CDR3 covers 15 residues. Germline values: CDR1 SGHRS, CDR2 YFSETQ. This CDR3 reads CASSSGQDDQYGYTF. The CDR3 region has the DNA TGCGCCAGCAGCTCAGGACAGGACGATCAATATGGCTACACCTTC.

The chain has TRBV5-4 and TRBJ2-7, with D maybe TRBD1 (6 bases). V lost 2 bases and J lost 5, with 8 bases in between. Germline V CDR1 and CDR2: SGHNT, YYREEE (reference sequence). The CDR3 is 12 amino acids. DNA of the CDR3: TGTGCCAGCAGCTTCGACAGGAACGAGCAGTACTTC. It encodes CASSFDRNEQYF.

This clone has only one observation. The chain combines TRBV5-8 with TRBJ2-6; possible D gene TRBD1, 6 bases. Germline-derived CDR1 and CDR2 are SGHTS and YDEGEE. Trimming cost V 1 base and J 4 bases, with 9 bases left between them. The CDR3 is 15 amino acids. In nucleotides, the CDR3 is TGTGCCAGCAGCTTGACAGGGTACGGGGCCAACGTCCTGACTTTC. This encodes CASSLTGYGANVLTF.

This chain connects TRBV28 to TRBJ1-5; D is undetermined. This CDR3 has 14 residues. Trimming took 5 bases from V and 4 from J, leaving 12 bases between them. Germline CDR1 is MDHEN and CDR2 is SYDVKM. CDR3: CASSPQIWNQPQHF. The CDR3 nucleotides read TGTGCCAGCAGTCCACAAATATGGAATCAGCCCCAGCATTTT.

The V gene is TRBV7-9, the J gene TRBJ2-2, with D possibly TRBD2 on 5 matching bases. The CDR3 has 14 residues. Trimming stripped 6 bases from V and 5 bases from J, with 13 bases between. The germline CDR1 and CDR2 sequences are SEHNR and FQNEAQ (reference sequence). The chain's CDR3 is CASSRPRDTGELFF. CDR3 coding DNA: TGTGCCAGCAGTCGCCCCCGGGATACCGGGGAGCTGTTTTTT. Using reference TRBV7-9 and TRBJ2-2 for the parts outside the CDR3, the full variable domain is DTGVSQNPRHKITKRGQNVTFRCDPISEHNRLYWYRQTLGQGPEFLTYFQNEAQLEKSRLLSDRFSAERPKGSFSTLEIQRTEQGDSAMYLCASSRPRDTGELFFGEGSRLTVL.

V usage is TRBV6-5 and J usage is TRBJ2-1; 8 bases align to TRBD1. Per the germline V gene, CDR1 is MNHEY and CDR2 is SVGAGI. V lost 7 bases to trimming and J lost 5 bases; unmatched junction nucleotides: 10. The CDR3 extends over 15 amino acids. The CDR3 loop is CASKDHGQGHNEQFF. For the CDR3, the DNA is TGTGCCAGCAAAGACCATGGACAGGGCCACAATGAGCAGTTCTTC.

In its sample, this clone was seen once. The chain is built from TRBV9 and TRBJ1-3; D call uncertain. CDR1 SGDLS and CDR2 YYNGEE come from the germline V gene. V was clipped by 0 bases and J by 0 bases, with 16 bases between them. The length of the CDR3 is 18 residues. This CDR3 reads CASSVATTVFSSGNTIYF. In nucleotides, the CDR3 is TGTGCCAGCAGCGTAGCTACAACAGTTTTTTCCTCTGGAAACACCATATATTTT. Variable domain in full (rest from reference TRBV9 and TRBJ1-3): DSGVTQTPKHLITATGQRVTLRCSPRSGDLSVYWYQQSLDQGLQFLIQYYNGEERAKGNILERFSAQQFPDLHSELNLSSLELGDSALYFCASSVATTVFSSGNTIYFGEGSWLTVV.

The gene calls are TRBV4-1 and TRBJ1-2, with D maybe TRBD1 (5 bases). V lost 1 base and J 6 bases, leaving 12 bases between the germline ends. CDR3 length: 14 residues. Germline CDR1 reads MGHRA; CDR2 reads YSYEKL. The DNA of the CDR3 is TGCGCCAGCAGCCAAGTCGTAGGGGTCGATGGCTACACCTTC. Protein product: CASSQVVGVDGYTF.

The chain employs TRBV7-6 and TRBJ2-1, with a possible D match to TRBD2 (6 bases). The CDR3 runs 17 residues. The ends were cut back, 5 bases at V and 0 bases at J, with 17 bases in the middle. Per the germline V gene, CDR1 is SGHVS and CDR2 is FNYEAQ. CDR3 in amino acids: CASSPLAGSTSYNEQFF. DNA for the CDR3: TGTGCCAGCAGCCCTCTGGCGGGGTCTACCTCCTACAATGAGCAGTTCTTC.

The chain has TRBV5-5 and TRBJ2-5, with TRBD2 matching 13 bases. The CDR3 is 16 residues long. Germline trimming cut 4 bases from V and 4 bases from J; bases unmatched to any gene: 7. Germline lookup yields CDR1 SGHKS and CDR2 YYEKEE (reference sequence). The CDR3 region is CASSPGLAGDSETQYF. In DNA form, the CDR3 reads TGTGCCAGCAGCCCAGGACTAGCGGGGGATTCAGAGACCCAGTACTTC.

The chain links TRBV21-1 to TRBJ1-2. TRBV21-1 is annotated as a pseudogene. The CDR3 runs to 14 residues. This chain's CDR3 is CASKLDREGDGYTF. Written as DNA, the CDR3 is TGTGCCAGCAAACTTGACCGGGAGGGCGATGGCTACACCTTC.

This clone appeared a few times. This rearrangement joins TRBV19 to TRBJ1-2, with D uncertain. This CDR3 is 17 amino acids long. Germline CDR1 is LNHDA and CDR2 is SQIVND (reference sequence). With 3 bases removed from V and 4 bases from J, the gap between germline ends came to 21 bases. The CDR3, as DNA: TGTGCCAGTAGTATCAGGCTAAGGTCCGGAGGCTTCTATGGCTACACCTTC. The encoded protein is CASSIRLRSGGFYGYTF. Full variable domain (rest looked up from reference TRBV19 and TRBJ1-2): DGGITQSPKYLFRKEGQNVTLSCEQNLNHDAMYWYRQDPGQGLRLIYYSQIVNDFQKGDIAEGYSVSREKKESFPLTVTSAQKNPTAFYLCASSIRLRSGGFYGYTFGSGTRLTVV.

This chain joins TRBV30 and TRBJ1-4, with D perhaps TRBD1 (5 bases). Germline assignment: CDR1 GTSNPN and CDR2 SVGIG (reference sequence). CDR3 size: 13 residues. Trimming shortened V by 2 bases and J by 8 bases, and 12 bases separated the two germline ends. The chain's CDR3 is CAWSSGAGEKLFF. CDR3 in DNA: TGTGCCTGGAGTTCTGGGGCAGGCGAAAAACTGTTTTTT.

CDR3 sequence reads: CASSIPTGFTEAFF. The DNA for the CDR3 is TGTGCCAGTAGTATCCCGACAGGGTTCACTGAAGCTTTCTTT. The rearrangement uses TRBV19 and TRBJ1-1; 7 positions agree with TRBD1. Per germline, CDR1 LNHDA and CDR2 SQIVND (reference sequence). V shed 3 bases, J shed 4 bases, and the junction held 5 bases outside the gene matches. CDR3 length: 14 amino acids.

On this clone itself: Other DNA sequences in this specimen translate into the identical CDR3. The gene calls are TRBV6-5 and TRBJ1-5; D is uncertain. The length of the CDR3 is 13 residues. Germline loops: CDR1 MNHEY, CDR2 SVGAGI. The ends were cut back, 3 bases at V and 3 bases at J, with 6 bases in the middle. The CDR3 region has the DNA TGTGCCAGCAGTTATGGACTCAATCAGCCCCAGCATTTT. Residues: CASSYGLNQPQHF.

V is TRBV2 and J is TRBJ1-1; maybe TRBD1 (5 bases). The V end was cut by 7 bases, the J end by 2 bases, with 8 bases between. Germline-derived CDR1 and CDR2 are SNHLY and FYNNEI. The CDR3 runs 12 residues. The CDR3 sequence: CASIDRNTEAFF. The DNA of the CDR3 is TGTGCCAGCATCGACAGAAACACTGAAGCTTTCTTT.

The count of this clone is one. The V call is TRBV30, the J call TRBJ2-5; the D is unclear. V was cut by 5 bases and J by 5 bases, with 15 bases left in between. Germline CDR1 and CDR2: GTSNPN and SVGIG (reference sequence). The CDR3 is 13 amino acids. The CDR3 nucleotides are TGTGCCTGGGCGAGTCTCTCATCGGAGACCCAGTACTTC. Its protein is CAWASLSSETQYF.

This clone was detected a few times. The CDR3 DNA follows: TGTGCCAGCAGCCCAGCCCCCAGGGTCAGCTATGGCTACACCTTC. It codes for CASSPAPRVSYGYTF. V gene TRBV28 combines with J gene TRBJ1-2, with D perhaps matching TRBD1 (5 bases). Between the trimmed V and J ends, which lost 6 bases and 4 bases, there was a span of 18 bases. The germline gives CDR1 MDHEN, CDR2 SYDVKM. This CDR3 is built from 15 residues.

The rearrangement links TRBV6-6 to TRBJ1-5; no clear D gene. V was cut by 10 bases and J by 2 bases, with 12 bases left in between. The CDR3 sequence is 13 residues long. The germline gives CDR1 MNHNY, CDR2 SVGAGI (reference sequence). The CDR3 loop reads CANSRQGNQPQHF. The DNA for the CDR3 is TGTGCCAACTCCCGGCAGGGCAATCAGCCCCAGCATTTT.

The chain uses TRBV6-5 and TRBJ2-1; D uncertain. In germline, CDR1 is MNHEY, CDR2 SVGAGI. Trimming pared 4 bases from V and 12 bases from J, leaving 10 bases between. CDR3 length: 11 amino acids. The CDR3 spells CASSSPRGQFF. CDR3 DNA sequence: TGTGCCAGCAGTTCCCCGCGCGGGCAGTTCTTC.